This T cell receptor (beta chain) stems from a study of HIV-infected patients and healthy controls. Reverse transcription used about 510 ng RNA and constant-region primers for alpha and beta. Alpha and beta chain libraries were made separately by chain-specific third strand synthesis with multiplexing indices. One primer pair amplified all rearrangements per chain; each cDNA got molecular barcodes. A 5' RACE adapter with a random hexamer and the SP2 primer site was joined to cDNA. TCRdb recomputed calls from the 5' RACE reads with MiXCR, one row per CDR3 protein. The sample consists of approximately 25,000 distinct CDR3 sequences, approximately 7.7% of them appearing once. Whole blood was used without fractionation, so all unsorted peripheral T cells were included. Study outcomes and limitations: Comparisons were complicated because patients and controls had unequal numbers of distinct sequences.

At least ten counts were recorded for this clonotype. Its antigen is still unknown. The CDR3 extends over 13 amino acids. With 7 bases removed from V and 8 bases from J, the gap between germline ends came to 12 bases. CDR1 and CDR2 (germline): MNHEY, SVGEGT. The rearrangement links TRBV6-2 or TRBV6-3 to TRBJ1-6, with no clear D. This receptor was taken from an adult in good health. Source material: blood. The CDR3: CASTETIDSPLHF. The CDR3 region has the DNA TGTGCCAGCACCGAGACCATTGATTCACCCCTCCACTTT.